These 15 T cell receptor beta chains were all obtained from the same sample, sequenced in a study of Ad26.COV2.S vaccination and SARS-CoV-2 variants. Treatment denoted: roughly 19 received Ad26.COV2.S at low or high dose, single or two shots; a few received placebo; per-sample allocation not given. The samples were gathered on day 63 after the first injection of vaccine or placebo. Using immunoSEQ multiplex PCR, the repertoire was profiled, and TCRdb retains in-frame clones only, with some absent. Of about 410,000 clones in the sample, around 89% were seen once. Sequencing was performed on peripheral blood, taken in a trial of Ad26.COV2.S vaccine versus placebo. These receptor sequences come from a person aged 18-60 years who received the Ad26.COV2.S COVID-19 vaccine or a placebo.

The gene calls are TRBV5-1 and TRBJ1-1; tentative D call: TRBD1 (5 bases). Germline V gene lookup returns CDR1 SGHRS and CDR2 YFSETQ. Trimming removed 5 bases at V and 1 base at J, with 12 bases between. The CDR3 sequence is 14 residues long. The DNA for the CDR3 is TGCGCCAGCAGGAAGGAGACAGCGAACACTGAAGCTTTCTTT. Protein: CASRKETANTEAFF.

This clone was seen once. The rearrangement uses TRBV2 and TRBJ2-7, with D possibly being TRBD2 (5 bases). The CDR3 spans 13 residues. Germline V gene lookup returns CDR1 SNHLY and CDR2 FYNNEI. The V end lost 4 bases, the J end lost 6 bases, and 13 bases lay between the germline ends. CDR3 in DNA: TGTGCCAGCAGTGTTAGCGTAGGCGGCGAGCAGTACTTC. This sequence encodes CASSVSVGGEQYF. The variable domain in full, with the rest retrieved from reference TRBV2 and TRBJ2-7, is EPEVTQTPSHQVTQMGQEVILRCVPISNHLYFYWYRQILGQKVEFLVSFYNNEISEKSEIFDDQFSVERPDGSNFTLKIRSTKLEDSAMYFCASSVSVGGEQYFGPGTRLTVT.

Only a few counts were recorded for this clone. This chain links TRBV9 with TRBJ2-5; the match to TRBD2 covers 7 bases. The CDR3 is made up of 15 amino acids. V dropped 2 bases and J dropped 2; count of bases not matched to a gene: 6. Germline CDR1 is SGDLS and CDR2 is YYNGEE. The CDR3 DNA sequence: TGTGCCAGCAGCGTCGCACCGGGACTACAAGAGACCCAGTACTTC. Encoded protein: CASSVAPGLQETQYF.

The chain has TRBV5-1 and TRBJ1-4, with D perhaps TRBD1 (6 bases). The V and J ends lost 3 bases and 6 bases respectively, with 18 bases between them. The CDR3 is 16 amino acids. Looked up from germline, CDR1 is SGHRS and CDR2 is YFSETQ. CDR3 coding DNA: TGCGCCAGCAGCTCATGGATTGGGCAGGGGTATGAAAAACTGTTTTTT. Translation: CASSSWIGQGYEKLFF.

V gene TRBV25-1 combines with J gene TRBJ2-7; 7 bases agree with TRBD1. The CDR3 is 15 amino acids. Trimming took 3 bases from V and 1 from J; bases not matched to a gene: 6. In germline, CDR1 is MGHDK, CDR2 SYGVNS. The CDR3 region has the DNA TGTGCCAGCAGTGACCGACAGGGACCTTCCTACGAGCAGTACTTC. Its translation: CASSDRQGPSYEQYF.

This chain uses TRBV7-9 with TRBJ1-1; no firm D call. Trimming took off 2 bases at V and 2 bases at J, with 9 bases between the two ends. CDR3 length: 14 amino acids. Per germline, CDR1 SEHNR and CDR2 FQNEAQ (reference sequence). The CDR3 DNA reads TGTGCCAGCAGCTTACCCTCTTTTAACACTGAAGCTTTCTTT. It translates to CASSLPSFNTEAFF. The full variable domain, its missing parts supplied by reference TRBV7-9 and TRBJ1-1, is DTGVSQNPRHKITKRGQNVTFRCDPISEHNRLYWYRQTLGQGPEFLTYFQNEAQLEKSRLLSDRFSAERPKGSFSTLEIQRTEQGDSAMYLCASSLPSFNTEAFFGQGTRLTVV.

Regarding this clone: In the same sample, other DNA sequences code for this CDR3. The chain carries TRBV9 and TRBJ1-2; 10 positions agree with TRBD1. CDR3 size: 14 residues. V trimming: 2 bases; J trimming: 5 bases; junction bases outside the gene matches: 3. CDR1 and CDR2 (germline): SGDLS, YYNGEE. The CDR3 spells CASSVGQGTYGYTF. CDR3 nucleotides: TGTGCCAGCAGCGTGGGACAGGGGACATATGGCTACACCTTC.

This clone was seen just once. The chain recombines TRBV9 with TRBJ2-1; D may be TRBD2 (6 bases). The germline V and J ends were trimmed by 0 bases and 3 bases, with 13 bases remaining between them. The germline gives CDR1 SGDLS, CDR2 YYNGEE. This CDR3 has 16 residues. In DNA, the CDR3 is TGTGCCAGCAGCGTAGAAGGGAGGACTGGCTACAATGAGCAGTTCTTC. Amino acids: CASSVEGRTGYNEQFF.

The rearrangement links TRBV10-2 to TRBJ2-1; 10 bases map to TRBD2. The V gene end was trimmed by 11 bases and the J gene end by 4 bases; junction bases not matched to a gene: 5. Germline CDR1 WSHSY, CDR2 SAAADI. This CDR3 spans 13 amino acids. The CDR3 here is CAAGTSAYNEQFF. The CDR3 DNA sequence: TGCGCCGCCGGGACTAGCGCGTACAATGAGCAGTTCTTC.

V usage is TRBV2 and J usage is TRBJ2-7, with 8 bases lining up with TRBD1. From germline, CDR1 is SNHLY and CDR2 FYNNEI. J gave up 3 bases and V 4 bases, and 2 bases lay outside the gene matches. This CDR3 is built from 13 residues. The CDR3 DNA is TGTGCCAGCAGTGCGGACAGGGACTACGAGCAGTACTTC. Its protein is CASSADRDYEQYF.

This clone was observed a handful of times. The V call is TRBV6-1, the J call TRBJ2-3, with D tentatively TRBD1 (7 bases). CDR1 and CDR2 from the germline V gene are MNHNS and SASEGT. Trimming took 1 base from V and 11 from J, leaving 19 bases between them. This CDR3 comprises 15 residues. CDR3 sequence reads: CASSEGQGGNSRQYF. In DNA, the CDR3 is TGTGCCAGCAGTGAAGGGCAGGGGGGCAATTCGAGGCAGTATTTT.

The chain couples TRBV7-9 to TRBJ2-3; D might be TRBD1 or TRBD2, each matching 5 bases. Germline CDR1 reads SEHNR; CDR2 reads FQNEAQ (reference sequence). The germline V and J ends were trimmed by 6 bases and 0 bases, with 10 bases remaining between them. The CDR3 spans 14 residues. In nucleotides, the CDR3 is TGTGCCAGCAGACCGGGACGGAGCACAGATACGCAGTATTTT. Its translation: CASRPGRSTDTQYF.

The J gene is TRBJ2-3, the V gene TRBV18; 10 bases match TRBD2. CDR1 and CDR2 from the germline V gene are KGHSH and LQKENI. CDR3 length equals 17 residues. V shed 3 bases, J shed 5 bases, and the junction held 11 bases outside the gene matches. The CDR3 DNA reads TGTGCCAGCTCACCTGCGAGCGGGAGGGCTAAGGGAGATACGCAGTATTTT. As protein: CASSPASGRAKGDTQYF.

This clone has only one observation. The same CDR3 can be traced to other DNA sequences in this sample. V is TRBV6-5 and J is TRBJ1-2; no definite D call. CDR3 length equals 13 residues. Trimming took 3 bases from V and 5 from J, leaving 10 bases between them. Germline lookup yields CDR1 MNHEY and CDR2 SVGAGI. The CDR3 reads CASSYPGRYGYTF. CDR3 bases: TGTGCCAGCAGTTATCCCGGAAGATATGGCTACACCTTC.

CDR3 sequence reads: CAIGQTANTGELFF. In DNA, the CDR3 is TGTGCCATAGGACAGACGGCAAACACCGGGGAGCTGTTTTTT. The chain uses TRBV10-3 and TRBJ2-2; a possible D gene is TRBD1 (6 bases). Germline V CDR1 and CDR2: ENHRY, SYGVKD. V dropped 9 bases and J dropped 2 bases, with 13 bases sitting between them. This CDR3 contains 14 residues.